Listed below are T cell receptor beta chains from one sample, sequenced in a study of OX40 agonist ivuxolimab in advanced cancers. Libraries were prepared by immunoSEQ multiplex PCR; TCRdb keeps only in-frame clonotypes and omits some of them. The sample contains fewer than 70,000 clones, around nine tenths of which appear only once. This material consisted of CD4+ or CD8+ T cells sorted from blood, taken in a trial of the OX40 agonist ivuxolimab. The source is an adult with an advanced solid tumor such as melanoma, head and neck, liver or kidney cancer. Both conserved end residues are part of each CDR3. The order of the fields is J gene, clone size, D gene, V gene, CDR3 DNA, CDR3 protein. A D gene is named only where the DNA matches it firmly. A row's size may be missing; if present it is once, few, many or a size class.

>TRBJ2-3|NA|TRBD2|TRBV7-9
TGTGCCAGCAGCTTTTCCACCCAACTAGCGGGAAGTACAGATACGCAGTATTTT
CASSFSTQLAGSTDTQYF
>TRBJ1-2|NA|NA|TRBV6-6
TGTGCCGGCCAGTCGGGGAACTATGGCTACACCTTC
CAGQSGNYGYTF
>TRBJ1-6|NA|NA|TRBV7-6
TGTGCCAGCAGCTCCTCCGGGAATTCACCCCTCCACTTT
CASSSSGNSPLHF
>TRBJ1-2|once|NA|TRBV30
TGTGCCTGGAGTGTAAAAGGAAGACGCTATGGCTACACCTTC
CAWSVKGRRYGYTF
>TRBJ1-4|NA|NA|TRBV2
TGTGCCAGCAGCGAGACTCTACCAGATGAAAAACTGTTTTTT
CASSETLPDEKLFF
>TRBJ1-5|NA|NA|TRBV5-6
TGTGCCAGCAGCTCAACGGGACGGTACAATCAGCCCCAGCATTTT
CASSSTGRYNQPQHF
>TRBJ1-5|NA|NA|TRBV6-6
TGTGCCAGCGTGATCAGTGGCAATCAGCCCCAGCATTTT
CASVISGNQPQHF
>TRBJ2-2|NA|TRBD2|TRBV7-2
TGTGCCAGCAGCCTCGCGGGGGGGCAGAACACCGGGGAGCTGTTTTTT
CASSLAGGQNTGELFF
>TRBJ1-4|NA|NA|TRBV6-6
TGTGCCAGCAGTTACTCTGCCTTGGGATTTAATGAAAAACTGTTTTTT
CASSYSALGFNEKLFF
>TRBJ1-2|NA|NA|TRBV2
TGTGCCAGCAGTGTCGAGATAGGGTTTGGCTACACCTTC
CASSVEIGFGYTF
>TRBJ1-1|NA|NA|TRBV27
TGTGCCAGCACCCAGGGGTTTGGGATGAACACTGAAGCTTTCTTT
CASTQGFGMNTEAFF
>TRBJ1-5|NA|NA|TRBV28
TGTGCCATAGGGCGGGGCAGTCTCAATCAGCCCCAGCATTTT
CAIGRGSLNQPQHF
>TRBJ2-5|NA|NA|TRBV7-8
TGTGCCAGCAGCTTTAACCCGGAAGAGACCCAGTACTTC
CASSFNPEETQYF
>TRBJ1-5|NA|TRBD1|TRBV5-1
TGCGCCAGCAGCTTGGAGGGGGCGCGAAACCAGCCCCAGCATTTT
CASSLEGARNQPQHF
>TRBJ2-7|NA|TRBD1|TRBV29-1
TGCAGCGTTGCGACAGGGGGCCCCTACGAGCAGTACTTC
CSVATGGPYEQYF
>TRBJ1-4|NA|NA|TRBV5-4
TGTGCCAGCAGCTTGGCAGGGACGGAAAAACTGTTTTTT
CASSLAGTEKLFF
>TRBJ2-4|NA|NA|TRBV2
TGTGCCAGCAGCCGGATGGAAAACATTCAGTACTTC
CASSRMENIQYF
>TRBJ1-1|NA|NA|TRBV10-1
TGCGCCAGCAGTGCTACTCCGGGACTGGGAAACACTGAAGCTTTCTTT
CASSATPGLGNTEAFF
>TRBJ2-2|NA|NA|TRBV6-5
TGTGCCAGCAGTTATGTGGGCCGGACCGGGGAGCTGTTTTTT
CASSYVGRTGELFF
>TRBJ2-5|NA|NA|TRBV2
TGTGCCAGCAGTCGGGACGGCGGGGAGACCCAGTACTTC
CASSRDGGETQYF
>TRBJ2-7|NA|TRBD1|TRBV11-2
TGTGCCAGCAGCCTAATGGGACAGGTCCTCTACGAGCAGTACTTC
CASSLMGQVLYEQYF
>TRBJ2-5|once|NA|TRBV6-1
TGTGCCAGCAGTGAAGGGGTCCATGGAGAGACCCAGTACTTC
CASSEGVHGETQYF
>TRBJ2-2|NA|NA|TRBV7-8
TGTGCCAGCAGCCGGGATAGGGGTTCAGTTGGGGAGCTGTTTTTT
CASSRDRGSVGELFF
>TRBJ2-6|NA|NA|TRBV27
TGTGCCAGCAATAATGGAGGTCCCGGGGCCAACGTCCTGACTTTC
CASNNGGPGANVLTF
>TRBJ2-1|NA|TRBD1|TRBV6-5
TGTGCCAGCAGTTACTCTGGACAGGGACCCTACAATGAGCAGTTCTTC
CASSYSGQGPYNEQFF
>TRBJ2-3|once|TRBD1|TRBV10-3
TGTGCCAGCGCGGGGCAGGGGGCTCTTTCGTCGCAGTATTTT
CASAGQGALSSQYF
>TRBJ2-7|NA|NA|TRBV7-2
TGTGCCAGCAGCTCGACCTACGAGCAGTACTTC
CASSSTYEQYF
>TRBJ1-1|NA|TRBD1|TRBV12-5
TGTGCTAGTTCTAGACAGGGGGCCACTGAAGCTTTCTTT
CASSRQGATEAFF